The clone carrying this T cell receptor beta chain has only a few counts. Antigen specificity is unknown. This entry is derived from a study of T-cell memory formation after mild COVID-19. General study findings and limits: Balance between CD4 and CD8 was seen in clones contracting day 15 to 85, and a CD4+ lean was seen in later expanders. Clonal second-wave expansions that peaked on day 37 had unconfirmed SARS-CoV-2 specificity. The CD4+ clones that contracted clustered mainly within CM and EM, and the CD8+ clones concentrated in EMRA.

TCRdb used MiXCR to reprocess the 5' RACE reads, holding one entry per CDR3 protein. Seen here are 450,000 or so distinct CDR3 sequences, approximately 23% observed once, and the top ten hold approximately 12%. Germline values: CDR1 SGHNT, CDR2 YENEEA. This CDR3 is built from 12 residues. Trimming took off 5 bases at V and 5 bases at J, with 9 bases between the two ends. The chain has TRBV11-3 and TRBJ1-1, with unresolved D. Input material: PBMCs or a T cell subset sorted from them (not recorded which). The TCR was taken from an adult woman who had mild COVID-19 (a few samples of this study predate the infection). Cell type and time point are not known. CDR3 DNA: TGTGCCAGCAGCCAAGTGTCGACTGAAGCTTTCTTT. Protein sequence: CASSQVSTEAFF.